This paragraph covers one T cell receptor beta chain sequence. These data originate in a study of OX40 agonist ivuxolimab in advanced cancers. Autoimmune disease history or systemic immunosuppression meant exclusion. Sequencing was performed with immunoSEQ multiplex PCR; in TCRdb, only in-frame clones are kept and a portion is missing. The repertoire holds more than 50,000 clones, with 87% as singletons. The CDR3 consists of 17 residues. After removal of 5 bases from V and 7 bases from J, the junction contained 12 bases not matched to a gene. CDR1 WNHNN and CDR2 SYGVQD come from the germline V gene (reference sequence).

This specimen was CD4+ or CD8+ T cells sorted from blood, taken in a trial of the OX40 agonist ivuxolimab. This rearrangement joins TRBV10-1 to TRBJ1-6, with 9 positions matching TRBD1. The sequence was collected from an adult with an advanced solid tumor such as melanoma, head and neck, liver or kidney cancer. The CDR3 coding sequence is TGCGCCAGCAGTCCCGGGACAGGGATTATTAGAAATTCACCCCTCCACTTT. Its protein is CASSPGTGIIRNSPLHF.